These T cell receptor beta chains were read from a single sample in a study of CD8+CD57+ T cells in acquired aplastic anemia. TCRdb called the reads again in MiXCR, with one record for every CDR3 protein. In the table there are just over 450,000 distinct CDR3 sequences, more than 25% of which are singletons. The material sequenced was sorted CD4+, CD8+, or CD8+CD57+ T cells (not recorded which) from PBMCs. Every receptor here comes from a human donor with aplastic anemia. Both conserved end residues are part of each CDR3. A D gene is named only where the DNA matches it firmly. Size is omitted from some rows. Given values are once, few, many or a class for expanded clones.

NA,TRBJ1-5,many,TRBV19,CATAGGVDQPQHF,TGTGCCACGGCGGGAGGGGTCGATCAGCCCCAGCATTTT
NA,TRBJ1-4,many,TRBV9,CASRGSGEKLFF,TGTGCCAGCAGGGGCTCAGGTGAAAAACTGTTTTTT
NA,TRBJ2-7,many,TRBV12-3/TRBV12-4,CASTSILVGQQYF,TGTGCCAGCACTAGCATTTTAGTGGGGCAGCAGTACTTC
NA,TRBJ2-7,few,TRBV4-1,CASSPSGGTTYEQYF,TGCGCCAGCAGCCCCTCCGGCGGAACCACCTACGAGCAGTACTTC
NA,TRBJ1-1,many,TRBV15,CATSRDMLNTEAFF,TGTGCCACCAGCAGAGATATGTTGAACACTGAAGCTTTCTTT
TRBD2,TRBJ2-7,NA,TRBV6-1,CASNLASGRVDEQYF,TGTGCCAGCAACCTAGCTAGCGGGAGGGTCGACGAGCAGTACTTC
TRBD2,TRBJ2-1,NA,TRBV4-2,CASSQAASGRAGSYNEQFF,TGTGCCAGCAGCCAAGCGGCTAGCGGGAGGGCCGGGTCCTACAATGAGCAGTTCTTC
NA,TRBJ1-1,many,TRBV29-1,CSGTDMGNTEAFF,TGCAGCGGGACAGACATGGGGAACACTGAAGCTTTCTTT
NA,TRBJ1-3,NA,TRBV6-1,CASSDGGTGNTVYF,TGTGCCAGCAGTGACGGGGGGACTGGAAACACCGTATATTTT
NA,TRBJ1-2,NA,TRBV10-1,CASSPSGAGSGYTF,TGCGCCAGCAGCCCTTCCGGGGCAGGGTCCGGCTACACCTTC
TRBD2,TRBJ2-7,NA,TRBV10-1,CAISGTTGEQYF,TGTGCCATCAGTGGGACTACGGGGGAGCAGTACTTC
NA,TRBJ2-5,many,TRBV2,CASRYEAGETQYF,TGTGCCAGCAGATACGAGGCGGGGGAGACCCAGTACTTC
TRBD1,TRBJ2-1,few,TRBV7-6,CASSSDRGNEQFF,TGTGCCAGCAGTTCCGACAGGGGCAATGAGCAGTTCTTC
NA,TRBJ2-7,once,TRBV15,CATSRAGQLYEQYF,TGTGCCACCAGCAGAGCTGGACAGCTCTACGAGCAGTACTTC
TRBD1,TRBJ1-6,NA,TRBV6-5,CASSYSRTGGRGSPLHF,TGTGCCAGCAGTTACTCCCGGACAGGGGGCCGGGGCTCACCCCTCCACTTT
NA,TRBJ1-6,NA,TRBV25-1,CASSIGTGRSPLHF,TGTGCCAGCTCAATTGGTACAGGGCGCTCACCCCTCCACTTT
NA,TRBJ1-2,NA,TRBV15,CATSRDFGQVNYGYTF,TGTGCCACCAGCAGAGATTTCGGGCAGGTCAACTATGGCTACACCTTC
TRBD1,TRBJ1-5,NA,TRBV7-3,CASSPSWTGRFQPQHF,TGTGCCAGCAGCCCTTCTTGGACAGGGAGATTTCAGCCCCAGCATTTT
TRBD1,TRBJ1-6,many,TRBV19,CASSMTGSSNSPLHF,TGTGCCAGTAGTATGACAGGGAGTTCCAATTCACCCCTCCACTTT
NA,TRBJ1-6,many,TRBV9,CASSINSVDSPLHF,TGTGCCAGCAGCATCAATAGTGTTGATTCACCCCTCCACTTT
NA,TRBJ1-2,many,TRBV25-1,CASSRGGNYGYTF,TGTGCCAGCAGTCGAGGGGGTAACTATGGCTACACCTTC
NA,TRBJ2-7,NA,TRBV10-2,CASSPRPKLYEQYF,TGCGCCAGCAGTCCGCGGCCAAAGCTATACGAGCAGTACTTC
TRBD1,TRBJ2-5,NA,TRBV7-9,CASSLGRTGGIPETQYF,TGTGCCAGCAGCTTAGGCCGGACAGGTGGTATCCCCGAGACCCAGTACTTC
TRBD2,TRBJ2-6,NA,TRBV10-2,CASSGTSGRASGANVLTF,TGCGCCAGCAGCGGTACTAGCGGGAGGGCTTCTGGGGCCAACGTCCTGACTTTC
NA,TRBJ1-1,NA,TRBV5-6,CASSLVLSPEAFF,TGTGCCAGCAGCTTGGTTCTCAGCCCTGAAGCTTTCTTT
NA,TRBJ2-3,NA,TRBV20-1,CSARVRDRDVGTQYF,TGCAGTGCTAGGGTTCGGGACCGGGACGTGGGTACGCAGTATTTT
NA,TRBJ1-1,NA,TRBV20-1,CSARMTGMDEAFF,TGCAGTGCTAGAATGACAGGTATGGATGAAGCTTTCTTT
NA,TRBJ2-3,NA,TRBV19,CASSILIGEGTDTQYF,TGTGCCAGTAGTATTTTAATTGGCGAGGGCACAGATACGCAGTATTTT
NA,TRBJ1-1,NA,TRBV20-1,CSASGGSLNTEAFF,TGCAGTGCTAGTGGGGGCAGCCTGAACACTGAAGCTTTCTTT
NA,TRBJ1-3,NA,TRBV29-1,CSVVEGGNTIYF,TGCAGCGTTGTAGAGGGGGGAAACACCATATATTTT
NA,TRBJ2-3,NA,TRBV7-3,CASSSRITSTDTQYF,TGTGCCAGCAGCTCCCGGATTACTAGCACAGATACGCAGTATTTT
TRBD1,TRBJ1-5,few,TRBV20-1,CSAKIQGLDQPQHF,TGCAGTGCTAAAATACAGGGGCTGGATCAGCCCCAGCATTTT
NA,TRBJ1-5,many,TRBV20-1,CSGVPHSGPNQPQHF,TGCAGTGGGGTGCCGCACAGTGGTCCTAATCAGCCCCAGCATTTT
NA,TRBJ2-5,NA,TRBV27,CASSFFHTGPAKETQYF,TGTGCCAGCAGCTTCTTCCATACCGGGCCAGCCAAAGAGACCCAGTACTTC
TRBD2,TRBJ2-7,many,TRBV20-1,CSAAGWAGGPLQYF,TGCAGTGCAGCCGGATGGGCGGGAGGGCCTTTGCAGTACTTC
TRBD2,TRBJ2-3,once,TRBV14,CASSQHPLAGASTDTQYF,TGTGCCAGCAGCCAGCACCCATTAGCGGGGGCTAGCACAGATACGCAGTATTTT
NA,TRBJ2-7,many,TRBV5-1,CASSQEGRFLSYEQYF,TGCGCCAGCAGCCAGGAAGGGCGGTTCCTCTCCTACGAGCAGTACTTC
NA,TRBJ1-6,few,TRBV19,CAWSVQNNSPLHF,TGTGCCTGGAGTGTGCAGAATAATTCACCCCTCCACTTT
NA,TRBJ1-2,NA,TRBV6-5,CASSTRENYGYTF,TGTGCCAGCAGTACCCGCGAGAACTATGGCTACACCTTC
NA,TRBJ1-6,NA,TRBV7-2,CASSLAGGNSPLHF,TGTGCCAGCAGCTTAGCAGGGGGTAATTCACCCCTCCACTTT
NA,TRBJ1-2,few,TRBV6-5,CASSYYGALEGGYTF,TGTGCCAGCAGTTACTATGGGGCGTTGGAGGGAGGCTACACCTTC
NA,TRBJ1-5,many,TRBV20-1,CSAIGSNQPQHF,TGCAGTGCTATCGGTAGCAATCAGCCCCAGCATTTT
NA,TRBJ1-5,many,TRBV7-9,CASSLNFGAQHF,TGTGCCAGCAGCTTAAACTTTGGGGCCCAGCATTTT
NA,TRBJ1-5,NA,TRBV10-3,CASSWTDNQPQHF,TGTGCCAGCAGTTGGACAGACAATCAGCCCCAGCATTTT